One sample yielded the 21 T cell receptor beta chains listed below, sequenced in a study of blood T cell repertoires in COVID-19. Assay used: immunoSEQ multiplex PCR; TCRdb lists only in-frame clones, some missing. Among approximately 170,000 clones, 80% to 90% were seen once, and the ten largest hold 1.5% to 2%. Material: peripheral blood. The origin of the receptors is a man younger than 35 who had recovered from COVID-19.

The V call is TRBV5-4, the J call TRBJ2-1, with 14 nucleotides matching TRBD2. Germline CDR1 is SGHNT and CDR2 is YYREEE (reference sequence). Trimming took 4 bases from V and 8 from J; bases not matched to a gene: 8. The CDR3 extends over 16 amino acids. The CDR3 DNA reads as TGTGCCAGCAGCCCGAAGGGACTAGCGGGAGTCGATGAGCAGTTCTTC. Protein product: CASSPKGLAGVDEQFF.

The V and J genes are TRBV18 and TRBJ2-1; no firm D call. This CDR3 spans 13 amino acids. Germline V gene sequence: CDR1 KGHSH, CDR2 LQKENI. Trimming took 5 bases from V and 0 from J, leaving 5 bases between them. The CDR3, as DNA: TGTGCCAGCTCATCCTACTCCTACAATGAGCAGTTCTTC. This encodes CASSSYSYNEQFF.

The V and J genes are TRBV3-1 (or the pseudogene TRBV3-2) and TRBJ2-6; D is uncertain. The V gene lost 4 bases and the J gene lost 1 base, with 11 bases spanning the gap. The CDR3 consists of 16 residues. The V gene's germline CDR1 is LGHDT and CDR2 YNNKEL (reference sequence). CDR3 sequence (DNA): TGTGCCAGCAGCCTTTTGCGGTATTCTGGGGCCAACGTCCTGACTTTC. It is translated as CASSLLRYSGANVLTF.

The chain joins TRBV5-1 to TRBJ2-7; D is possibly TRBD1 (6 bases). The CDR3 runs to 13 residues. From germline, CDR1 is SGHRS and CDR2 YFSETQ. The ends were cut back, 4 bases at V and 6 bases at J, with 14 bases in the middle. CDR3 sequence reads: CASSVQGSGEQYF. In DNA, the CDR3 is TGCGCCAGCAGCGTACAGGGATCAGGCGAGCAGTACTTC.

The chain recombines TRBV24-1 with TRBJ2-5; TRBD1 is a possible D gene (6 bases). In germline, CDR1 is KGHDR, CDR2 SFDVKD. This CDR3 has 15 residues. Trimming took off 4 bases at V and 2 bases at J, with 13 bases between the two ends. Here the CDR3 DNA reads TGTGCCACCAGTGACCCTAGGACAGTTCAAGAGACCCAGTACTTC. Residues: CATSDPRTVQETQYF.

V gene TRBV3-1 (or the pseudogene TRBV3-2) combines with J gene TRBJ1-1; D remains unclear. This CDR3 is 12 amino acids long. Germline-derived CDR1 and CDR2 are LGHDT and YNNKEL (reference sequence). V was cut by 1 base and J by 8 bases, with 8 bases left in between. CDR3 DNA: TGTGCCAGCAGCCAAGGAGGATACGAAGCTTTCTTT. Translating it yields CASSQGGYEAFF.

The chain couples TRBV27 to TRBJ2-1, with 11 bases lining up with TRBD2. V shed 8 bases and J 4 bases; nucleotides not matched to a gene: 7. Germline values: CDR1 MNHEY, CDR2 SMNVEV (reference sequence). This CDR3 comprises 15 residues. DNA of the CDR3: TGTGCCAGCTCTAGACTAGCGGGACAATACAATGAGCAGTTCTTC. Translating gives CASSRLAGQYNEQFF.

This chain joins TRBV6-1 and TRBJ1-2; 8 bases line up with TRBD1. Germline lookup yields CDR1 MNHNS and CDR2 SASEGT. This CDR3 is built from 15 residues. J lost 3 bases, V lost 3 bases, and 6 bases had no gene match. This chain's CDR3 is CASSDTGGRYYGYTF. Here the CDR3 DNA reads TGTGCCAGCAGTGATACAGGGGGACGATACTATGGCTACACCTTC.

The V and J genes are TRBV5-1 and TRBJ1-6, with a tentative D call TRBD1 (5 bases). In germline, CDR1 is SGHRS, CDR2 YFSETQ. Trimming removed 5 bases at V and 7 bases at J, with 16 bases between. CDR3 length: 15 amino acids. Written as DNA, the CDR3 is TGCGCCAGCAGAGGGAAACAGGAGAAAAATTCACCCCTCCACTTT. Its translation is CASRGKQEKNSPLHF.

The rearrangement links TRBV10-3 to TRBJ2-3; 15 positions match TRBD2. V lost 10 bases to trimming and J lost 3 bases; unmatched junction nucleotides: 8. Germline CDR1 ENHRY, CDR2 SYGVKD. The CDR3 consists of 16 residues. The CDR3 coding sequence is TGTGCCACCCTAGAGGGGACTAGCGGGAGGACAGATACGCAGTATTTT. Its translation: CATLEGTSGRTDTQYF.

The chain employs TRBV2 and TRBJ2-6; no definite D call. V was shortened by 4 bases and J by 0 bases, with 10 bases between the two germline ends. Germline loops: CDR1 SNHLY, CDR2 FYNNEI. The CDR3 contains 16 residues. The CDR3: CASSVERGSGANVLTF. Here the CDR3 DNA reads TGTGCCAGCAGTGTCGAAAGAGGCTCTGGGGCCAACGTCCTGACTTTC.

This sequence joins TRBV18 and TRBJ1-1; the match to TRBD1 covers 8 bases. V shed 3 bases, J shed 10 bases, and the junction held 10 bases outside the gene matches. The CDR3 is made up of 14 amino acids. CDR1 and CDR2 (germline): KGHSH, LQKENI. In nucleotides, the CDR3 is TGTGCCAGCTCACCTCCCGGGACAGGTATTGGAGCTTTCTTT. Translation: CASSPPGTGIGAFF.

V gene TRBV15 combines with J gene TRBJ1-4, with D perhaps matching TRBD1 (5 bases). Trimming shortened V by 1 base and J by 4 bases, and 10 bases separated the two germline ends. The CDR3 covers 15 residues. Germline lookup yields CDR1 LNHNV and CDR2 YYDKDF (reference sequence). The CDR3 sequence is CATSRARDYNEKLFF. DNA for the CDR3: TGTGCCACCAGCAGAGCCCGGGACTATAATGAAAAACTGTTTTTT.

J is TRBJ1-1 and V is TRBV5-1; 9 bases fit TRBD1. Germline V gives CDR1 SGHRS, CDR2 YFSETQ. V was pared by 1 base and J by 6 bases, with 7 bases of the junction left unmatched. This CDR3 region has 15 residues. CDR3 protein: CASSLSGQGLPEAFF. CDR3 nucleotides: TGCGCCAGCAGCTTGTCGGGACAGGGCCTCCCTGAAGCTTTCTTT.

The CDR3: CASSPSENAHGGSRKFNEQFF. The CDR3 DNA is TGTGCCAGCAGCCCCTCTGAGAACGCTCATGGGGGCTCGAGGAAATTCAATGAGCAGTTCTTC. This chain connects TRBV9 to TRBJ2-1, with D maybe TRBD1 (6 bases). The V and J ends lost 4 bases and 6 bases respectively, with 35 bases between them. Per germline, CDR1 SGDLS and CDR2 YYNGEE. The length of the CDR3 is 21 residues.

The chain recombines TRBV6-1 with TRBJ2-1, with 10 bases identical to TRBD2. The ends lost 2 bases at V and 7 bases at J; junction bases unmatched: 5. This CDR3 is built from 15 residues. In germline, CDR1 is MNHNS, CDR2 SASEGT. The CDR3 sequence: CASSELAGVGNEQFF. The CDR3 nucleotides are TGTGCCAGCAGTGAACTAGCGGGAGTGGGTAATGAGCAGTTCTTC.

The rearrangement joins TRBV18 to TRBJ1-5, with TRBD1 as a possible D gene (5 bases). V was clipped by 4 bases and J by 0 bases, with 13 bases between them. The germline gives CDR1 KGHSH, CDR2 LQKENI. The CDR3 has 16 amino acids. The CDR3 is CASSRGTGNSNQPQHF. CDR3 DNA: TGTGCCAGCTCACGGGGTACAGGAAATAGCAATCAGCCCCAGCATTTT. Full variable domain (rest looked up from reference TRBV18 and TRBJ1-5): NAGVMQNPRHLVRRRGQEARLRCSPMKGHSHVYWYRQLPEEGLKFMVYLQKENIIDESGMPKERFSAEFPKEGPSILRIQQVVRGDSAAYFCASSRGTGNSNQPQHFGDGTRLSIL.

This clone was counted once. The chain links TRBV20-1 to TRBJ2-7; TRBD2 might be the D (6 bases). CDR3 length equals 13 residues. Per the germline V gene, CDR1 is DFQATT and CDR2 is SNEGSKA (reference sequence). V shed 3 bases and J shed 4 bases, with 13 bases lying between them. CDR3 region: CSASSGTSYEQYF. The CDR3 bases are TGCAGTGCTAGTTCCGGGACTTCTTACGAGCAGTACTTC.

Only one count was recorded for this clone. The chain joins TRBV3-1 (or the pseudogene TRBV3-2) to TRBJ1-1; 8 positions agree with TRBD1. The CDR3 has 13 amino acids. V was pared by 5 bases and J by 5 bases, with 4 bases of the junction left unmatched. Looked up from germline, CDR1 is LGHDT and CDR2 is YNNKEL (reference sequence). The DNA of the CDR3 is TGTGCCAGCAGCACAGGGGGGGGAACTGAAGCTTTCTTT. This encodes CASSTGGGTEAFF.

The chain joins TRBV2 to TRBJ1-5; 10 bases align to TRBD1. Germline-derived CDR1 and CDR2 are SNHLY and FYNNEI. This CDR3 is built from 13 residues. V trimming: 10 bases; J trimming: 5 bases; junction bases outside the gene matches: 5. The CDR3, as DNA: TGTGCCACCCAAGGACAGGGGGATCAGCCCCAGCATTTT. Translating it yields CATQGQGDQPQHF.

The chain employs TRBV28 and TRBJ2-7, with TRBD1 matching over 9 bases. The CDR3 sequence is 13 residues long. Germline CDR1 is MDHEN and CDR2 is SYDVKM. After removal of 6 bases from V and 5 bases from J, the junction contained 5 bases not matched to a gene. The DNA for the CDR3 is TGTGCCAGCAGGGGGACAGGGTCAGACGAGCAGTACTTC. This sequence encodes CASRGTGSDEQYF.